This T cell receptor beta chain was recorded in a study of regulatory T cells in long-lasting Graves disease. As for the study in general: Newly diagnosed Graves' patients had under 3 months of antithyroid drugs. Study observations and caveats: Peripheral blood was the sole material, not thyroid tissue.

This clonotype was seen more than once but under ten times. Its matching antigen is unknown. A much bigger clone sits one base away, suggesting this may be a read error. The CDR3 does not end in the conserved phenylalanine or tryptophan, so this is likely a read error. Construction of TCR beta libraries relied on iRepertoire HTBI primers and on Arm-PCR targeting CDR3 regions. Using its own MiXCR run on the multiplex PCR reads, TCRdb lists one record per CDR3 protein. Of 350,000 to 500,000 distinct CDR3 sequences listed, roughly 15% were seen once; the top ten hold approximately 19%. Germline V lookup: CDR1 SGHAT, CDR2 FQDESV (reference sequence). CDR3 length equals 15 residues. The V gene lost 0 bases and the J gene lost 5 bases, with 11 bases spanning the gap. The sample's time point: newly diagnosed GD, antithyroid drugs for less than 3 months. Construction of the TCR library relied on RNA isolated from PBMCs. American Thyroid Association guidelines defined how Graves' disease was diagnosed.

The same sample was also used in a study of T cells in Graves' hyperthyroidism and ophthalmopathy. That investigation notes: In the first-round RT-PCR of the TCR CDR3, the HTBI primer set was used.

Sequences were derived from peripheral blood mononuclear cells (PBMCs), sampled at new diagnosis, from a patient treated with antithyroid drugs. The receptor comes from a woman aged 45-60 years with Graves disease. The gene calls are TRBV11-1 and TRBJ2-1; D is unclear. CDR3 loop: CASSLATAGNNEQFL. The DNA of the CDR3 is TGTGCCAGCAGCTTAGCAACGGCAGGCAACAATGAGCAGTTCCTC.